The rows below give T cell receptor beta chains drawn from one sample of a study of control samples from healthy donors and cancer patients. Libraries were prepared by immunoSEQ multiplex PCR; TCRdb keeps only in-frame clonotypes and omits some of them. The sample consists of about 410,000 clones, over 75% of them appearing once. Source material: PBMCs. The receptor source for this set is a man aged 40-49 years with head and neck cancer. Each CDR3 is given with its conserved first and last residue. D genes are given only for firm matches. Clone size appears in some rows only: once, few, many, or a class for an expanded clone.

abundance,d_gene,v_gene,j_gene,CDR3nt,CDR3aa
-,TRBD2,TRBV5-4,TRBJ2-7,TGTGCCAGCAGCTTGGAACTAGCGGGAGAGTACGAGCAGTACTTC,CASSLELAGEYEQYF
-,TRBD1,TRBV5-6,TRBJ1-4,TGTGCCAGCAGCCGCGCAACAGGGGGCGCGGATGAAAAACTGTTTTTT,CASSRATGGADEKLFF
once,TRBD2,TRBV4-1,TRBJ2-2,TGCGCCAGCAGCCCGTTAGCGGGGGGCGGGAACACCGGGGAGCTGTTTTTT,CASSPLAGGGNTGELFF
-,-,TRBV18,TRBJ1-5,TGTGCCAGCTCACCCGGGCTGGATCAGCCCCAGCATTTT,CASSPGLDQPQHF
-,TRBD2,TRBV4-2,TRBJ2-7,TGTGCCAGCAGCCAAAGCGGGAGGTCCTCCTACGAGCAGTACTTC,CASSQSGRSSYEQYF
-,-,TRBV30,TRBJ2-7,TGTGCCTGGAGTGTCCAAGTCTCCTTCGGAGAGCAGTACTTC,CAWSVQVSFGEQYF
-,-,TRBV2,TRBJ2-4,TGTGCCAGCAGGGCACAGGGACATTTGGACATTCAGTACTTC,CASRAQGHLDIQYF
-,-,TRBV27,TRBJ2-6,TGTGCCAGCAGTTTATTAGCGTCCTCTGGGGCCAACGTCCTGACTTTC,CASSLLASSGANVLTF
-,-,TRBV10-1,TRBJ2-6,TGCGCCAGCAGTGAAGCTGGGGCCAACGTCCTGACTTTC,CASSEAGANVLTF
-,-,TRBV11-2,TRBJ2-3,TGTGCCAGCAGCCATATTATGGGCGCGAGCACAGATACGCAGTATTTT,CASSHIMGASTDTQYF
-,-,TRBV3-1/TRBV3-2,TRBJ1-4,TGTGCCAGCAGCCCCCGGACGGACGGAGATAGAGGGGAAAAACTGTTTTTT,CASSPRTDGDRGEKLFF
once,-,TRBV19,TRBJ2-3,TGTGCCAGTAGTATAGTATTCGGGGGATTCGCAGATACGCAGTATTTT,CASSIVFGGFADTQYF
-,-,TRBV18,TRBJ1-1,TGTGCCAGCTCACTGGGGTCGGGGGTCACTGAAGCTTTCTTT,CASSLGSGVTEAFF
once,TRBD1,TRBV5-1,TRBJ2-2,TGCGCCAGCAGAGCGCCGGGACAGACGAACACCGGGGAGCTGTTTTTT,CASRAPGQTNTGELFF
-,-,TRBV7-2,TRBJ1-3,TGTGCCAGCAGCTTAGCTAGTGGTTTCCCGAGCTCTGGAAACACCATATATTTT,CASSLASGFPSSGNTIYF
-,-,TRBV4-3,TRBJ2-2,TGCGCCAGCAGCCAAGGGGAAAGTCCTCACACCGGGGAGCTGTTTTTT,CASSQGESPHTGELFF
-,-,TRBV27,TRBJ2-3,TGTGCCAGCAGTTTCCGCTATAGCACAGATACGCAGTATTTT,CASSFRYSTDTQYF
-,-,TRBV28,TRBJ2-3,TGTGCCAGCAGTTGGGGGGATACAGATAGCACAGATACGCAGTATTTT,CASSWGDTDSTDTQYF
-,-,TRBV27,TRBJ1-3,TGTGCCAGCAGTCCCAACGGGCGCGGGGGAAACACCATATATTTT,CASSPNGRGGNTIYF
-,TRBD1,TRBV30,TRBJ1-6,TGTGCCTGGGACAGGGGAGGTAATTCACCCCTCCACTTT,CAWDRGGNSPLHF
-,TRBD2,TRBV10-2,TRBJ2-3,TGCGCCAGCAGTGAGTCGTCTGGCGGGGGAACAGATACGCAGTATTTT,CASSESSGGGTDTQYF
-,-,TRBV19,TRBJ1-6,TGTGCCAGTAGTCCGGGCTCCTATAATTCACCCCTCCACTTT,CASSPGSYNSPLHF
-,-,TRBV28,TRBJ2-7,TGTGCCAGCACTAGACGGTTGCCCTACGAGCAGTACTTC,CASTRRLPYEQYF
-,-,TRBV6-5,TRBJ1-5,TGTGCCAGCAGTTACTCGTCGGATAATAGCAATCAGCCCCAGCATTTT,CASSYSSDNSNQPQHF
-,TRBD1,TRBV7-9,TRBJ1-1,TGTGCCAGCAGCCCGCGACAGGGATTTGTTCTTTCGGCGAACACTGAAGCTTTCTTT,CASSPRQGFVLSANTEAFF
-,-,TRBV7-8,TRBJ1-6,TGTGCCAGCAGCTTTAAGCGGACAGATAATTCACCCCTCCACTTT,CASSFKRTDNSPLHF
-,-,TRBV12-3/TRBV12-4,TRBJ1-6,TGTGCCAGCAGTTTAGCGCGCTCACCCCTCCACTTT,CASSLARSPLHF
-,TRBD1,TRBV28,TRBJ1-4,TGTGCCACCAAGACAGGGGCGGAGGAAAAACTGTTTTTT,CATKTGAEEKLFF
-,-,TRBV6-4,TRBJ2-3,TGTGCCAAGGGACGGACTAGCACAGATACGCAGTATTTT,CAKGRTSTDTQYF
-,-,TRBV6-6,TRBJ1-1,TGTGCCAGCAGGGGCCAGGGAGGGATGGGCACTGAAGCTTTCTTT,CASRGQGGMGTEAFF
-,TRBD1,TRBV5-4,TRBJ1-4,TGTGCCAGCAGCAGGGGGCAGGGGTATAATGAAAAACTGTTTTTT,CASSRGQGYNEKLFF
once,TRBD2,TRBV30,TRBJ2-7,TGTGCCTGGGTAACCGGACTGGGGCTAGCGGGGAGCTACGAGCAGTACTTC,CAWVTGLGLAGSYEQYF
-,TRBD1,TRBV7-9,TRBJ2-7,TGTGCCAGCAGCTCCTGGCAGGGGGAAGAGCAGTACTTC,CASSSWQGEEQYF
-,-,TRBV6-5,TRBJ1-5,TGTGCCAGCAGTTCAAATGGAGGCTTCAATCAGCCCCAGCATTTT,CASSSNGGFNQPQHF
-,-,TRBV11-2,TRBJ1-2,TGTGCCAGCAGCTTAGAGGACAGTTACTCTAACTATGGCTACACCTTC,CASSLEDSYSNYGYTF
-,-,TRBV7-9,TRBJ1-6,TGTGCCAGCAGCCCGGGTAATTCACCCCTCCACTTT,CASSPGNSPLHF